A selection of T cell receptor beta chains follows, all from one sample in a study of beta chain features in type 1 diabetes. Measured with immunoSEQ multiplex PCR; TCRdb has only the in-frame clones, and not every one. The sample includes about 620,000 clones, around a sixth of them seen just once. Input material: naive CD4+ T cells from blood. The receptor set was obtained from a man aged 18 to 29 in good health. Each CDR3 is given with its conserved first and last residue. Fields, in order: CDR3 length, V gene, J gene, CDR3 protein.

length: 16; V: TRBV6-4; J: TRBJ1-1; CDR3: CASREQGTISNTEAFF
length: 16; V: TRBV7-3; J: TRBJ2-3; CDR3: CASSISGGSPTDTQYF
length: 16; V: TRBV6-5; J: TRBJ2-3; CDR3: CASSYRNGRGTDTQYF
length: 18; V: TRBV10-3; J: TRBJ2-6; CDR3: CAISPTGQGASGANVLTF
length: 12; V: TRBV5-4; J: TRBJ1-5; CDR3: CASGPRDQPQHF
length: 14; V: TRBV25-1; J: TRBJ2-3; CDR3: CASSEFTGTDTQYF
length: 13; V: TRBV2; J: TRBJ2-7; CDR3: CASGRQPFAEQYF
length: 17; V: TRBV7-4; J: TRBJ2-7; CDR3: CASSLILSGSYSYEQYF
length: 15; V: TRBV6-5; J: TRBJ2-1; CDR3: CASSYRTLGKNEQFF
length: 14; V: TRBV10-3; J: TRBJ2-4; CDR3: CAIRGGGSKNIQYF
length: 15; V: TRBV29-1; J: TRBJ2-4; CDR3: CSVAPSGGSKNIQYF
length: 18; V: TRBV18; J: TRBJ2-2; CDR3: CASSHLGRGQGNTGELFF
length: 14; V: TRBV4-1; J: TRBJ2-7; CDR3: CASSSGQRNYEQYF
length: 9; V: TRBV20-1; J: TRBJ1-1; CDR3: CSARERDFF
length: 12; V: TRBV15; J: TRBJ2-5; CDR3: CATSTGQETQYF
length: 16; V: TRBV11-2; J: TRBJ2-7; CDR3: CASSLALSGGPYEQYF
length: 19; V: TRBV11-2; J: TRBJ2-6; CDR3: CASSFPPGQGALGANVLTF
length: 15; V: TRBV7-9; J: TRBJ2-5; CDR3: CASSFQSGAVETQYF
length: 17; V: TRBV4-3; J: TRBJ2-3; CDR3: CASSQGTSGRWADTQYF
length: 15; V: TRBV6-6; J: TRBJ2-5; CDR3: CASSYYSLARETQYF
length: 19; V: TRBV7-8; J: TRBJ2-4; CDR3: CASSLRLAGGLDAKNIQYF
length: 14; V: TRBV7-9; J: TRBJ1-1; CDR3: CASSPGQMNTEAFF
length: 16; V: TRBV2; J: TRBJ1-6; CDR3: CASITGTGEWNSPLHF
length: 17; V: TRBV5-1; J: TRBJ2-5; CDR3: CASSARLAGGPQETQYF
length: 15; V: TRBV5-1; J: TRBJ1-4; CDR3: CASSLPEGPNEKLFF
length: 15; V: TRBV10-3; J: TRBJ2-7; CDR3: CAISESTGASYEQYF
length: 16; V: TRBV18; J: TRBJ2-2; CDR3: CASSPQAQANTGELFF
length: 15; V: TRBV19; J: TRBJ2-7; CDR3: CASSLAHRGTYEQYF
length: 13; V: TRBV18; J: TRBJ1-1; CDR3: CASSESGYTEAFF
length: 12; V: TRBV10-3; J: TRBJ2-7; CDR3: CAISELSYEQYF
length: 15; V: TRBV4-3; J: TRBJ1-5; CDR3: CASSQGPDRRQPQHF
length: 20; V: TRBV4-3; J: TRBJ2-1; CDR3: CASSQDGFQGLAGAGNEQFF
length: 11; V: TRBV13; J: TRBJ2-7; CDR3: CASSFRGEQYF
length: 11; V: TRBV29-1; J: TRBJ2-5; CDR3: CSVRSGETQYF
length: 15; V: TRBV7-2; J: TRBJ1-1; CDR3: CASSPRSRPNTEAFF
length: 15; V: TRBV2; J: TRBJ2-7; CDR3: CASSELSTGAYEQYF
length: 12; V: TRBV18; J: TRBJ2-7; CDR3: CASSSRPYEQYF
length: 14; V: TRBV7-2; J: TRBJ2-3; CDR3: CASSSYGGPDTQYF
length: 15; V: TRBV6-5; J: TRBJ1-5; CDR3: CASSYSVLGSQPQHF